The TCR beta chain described here comes from a study of T-cell memory formation after mild COVID-19. General study findings and limits: Researchers report contracting CD4+ clones mostly in CM and EM, with CD8+ clones in EMRA.

Of note for this clonotype: Antigen: not known.

Constant-segment primers were used for 5'RACE, and the resulting TCR alpha and TCR beta cDNA libraries carried sample barcodes and UMIs. Each CDR3 protein is one row after TCRdb ran MiXCR on the 5' RACE reads. The data show hundreds of thousands of distinct CDR3 sequences, with approximately 15% seen just once and approximately 21% held by the top ten. The TCR sequence derives from a man in his late teens or twenties who had mild COVID-19 (a few samples of this study predate the infection). Cell type and time point are not known. The sample was PBMCs or a T cell subset sorted from them (not recorded which).

CDR3 amino acids: CASSPPLRTGLAFF. CDR3 coding DNA: TGTGCCAGCAGCCCCCCCTTGCGGACAGGGTTAGCTTTCTTT. The chain has TRBV7-9 and TRBJ1-1, with TRBD1 matching 8 bases. The trim removed 5 bases at V and 10 bases at J, leaving 12 bases unmatched. CDR3 length: 14 residues. Germline CDR1 is SEHNR and CDR2 is FQNEAQ (reference sequence). The entire variable domain, with the rest obtained from reference TRBV7-9 and TRBJ1-1, is as follows: DTGVSQNPRHKITKRGQNVTFRCDPISEHNRLYWYRQTLGQGPEFLTYFQNEAQLEKSRLLSDRFSAERPKGSFSTLEIQRTEQGDSAMYLCASSPPLRTGLAFFGQGTRLTVV.